This T cell receptor beta chain was recorded in a study of shared clonotypes between healthy human individuals (dated by TCRdb to about 2020). Background for the entire study: The cohort comprised a couple of women and a few men aged 18 to 49 years. For each donor, CD4 naive and CD4 memory were each run on three plates, CD8 naive on two plates, and CD8 memory on one plate. To estimate repertoire size and how much clonotypes are shared between individuals, the study performed deep sequencing of blood TCR repertoires from roughly five healthy adults. Different laboratories and diverse techniques were used to prepare libraries and sequence TCR repertoires, to increase sequencing depth and limit assay-specific biases. Per donor, leukapheresis produced somewhere between about 0.94 and 10 billion PBMCs.

In the case of this clone: No cognate antigen has been identified for it. No base quality values were provided; no much bigger clone lies one nucleotide off.

TCR CDR3 regions were amplified from genomic DNA by multiplex PCR using the deep immunoSEQ assay. For each cell subset, the extracted genomic DNA was distributed evenly across all wells of several immunoSEQ 96-well plates, and each plate served as one replicate. For sorted subsets, roughly 200 ng of genomic DNA, equivalent to 25,000 to 35,000 T cell genomes, went into each replicate PCR. Purified libraries were quantified with a Qubit 3.0 fluorometer, sized on a Bioanalyzer 2100, and re-quantified with the KAPA Library Quantification kit. Each immunoSEQ 96-well plate was sequenced on its own single-read 150-cycle Illumina NextSeq 550 flow cell. The study's own analysis went as follows. Because the immunoSEQ output included only junctional sequences and no quality scores, the filtering could not be the same as the filtering used for full-length reads. Sequences were annotated with PyIR, a Python wrapper for IgBLAST v1.9, using IMGT germline references to assign V/J genes and CDR3. Any read was removed if the V/J assignment was weak (E-value above 1e-6), the CDR3 was missing, or the read contained stop codons, out-of-frame junctions, or ambiguous translated residues. V3J clonotypes were defined by identical inferred V gene, J gene, and CDR3 amino acid sequence. Percentage overlap between repertoires was computed as shared unique clonotypes divided by the size of the smaller repertoire. Richness of each repertoire was evaluated using RTK rarefaction, the Chao1 estimator, and Recon v2.1 estimates of unobserved clonotypes. OLGA was used to compute generation probabilities for all TCRbeta clonotypes that the gDNA method yielded from a few donors. TCRdb stores this immuneACCESS table with in-frame sequences only. Part of the clones is absent; in the studies checked, under half of the shortfall reflects unresolved V genes, and no reason is known for the rest. From that table come the V and J calls and clone size; the DNA was used to work out D and trimming. A total of a few million clones appear in this sample, around nine tenths of them only once. The top ten constitute 0.14% of the sample.

Healthy HIV-negative adults with no recently reported acute infections or vaccinations were included as donors. Every donor was a Caucasian adult living in Nashville, Tennessee, USA. CD4+ T cells were enriched by magnetic negative selection, after which naive cells were positively selected on CD45RA and the negative fraction was taken as the memory subset. Blood was obtained by leukapheresis, after which PBMCs were separated by Ficoll-Histopaque density gradient centrifugation and cryopreserved in liquid nitrogen vapor phase. Purity and quantity of every magnetically sorted T cell population were checked by analytical flow cytometry. Each sorted fraction had its genomic DNA isolated and then quantified by UV absorbance on a Nanodrop 2000c. On the study overall, not on this receptor specifically: Sharing across several donors was observed for about 5% of naive CD4, 3% to 3.5% of naive CD8, around 2.5% of memory CD4, and less than 0.45% of memory CD8 clonotypes. Naive subsets generally had larger estimated clonotype richness than memory subsets. Sampling was limited to blood, and TCR repertoires in tissue likely differ from TCR repertoires in blood. Even with the large sequencing depth, rarefaction of the sorted-subset datasets indicated that sequencing was incomplete. Because the study included only a small number of donors, the genetic and exposure-history diversity represented was limited. Pairwise subsampling led to the expectation that sequencing depth would affect the degree of clonotype sharing among donors. Higher generation probabilities were observed for clonotypes shared by all four sorted-subset donors than for non-shared clonotypes.

Reading the germline V gene (reference sequence) gives CDR1 MNHNY and CDR2 SVGAGI. Reading from cysteine to phenylalanine, the CDR3 counts 14 amino acids. CDR3 DNA is the only sequence kept; it has 42 bases, read in frame from the first base. V is cut back by 6 bases and J by 3 bases, with 2 bases in the junction unmatched. Sequenced sample: naive CD4+ T cells sorted from blood. In the paper's terms, the cell subset or site label means: CD45RA+ positively selected. The chain uses TRBV6-6 and TRBJ2-2, and 9 junction bases match TRBD1. The source is a man between 18 and 29 years old in good health. The bases read TGTGCCAGCAGGAGACAGGGGGACACCGGGGAGCTGTTTTTT. It translates as CASRRQGDTGELFF.